Here is one T cell receptor (beta chain) with its context. The antigen is not known. With 5 bases removed from V and 2 bases from J, the gap between germline ends came to 13 bases. The CDR3 has 14 residues. Germline CDR1 MNHEY, CDR2 SVGAGI. This table comes from immunoSEQ multiplex PCR, and its TCRdb copy is limited to in-frame clones, with some not included. The sample consists of tens of thousands of clones, roughly 86% of them appearing once. These data originate in a study of T cell responses to AZD1222 COVID-19 vaccine. Whole-study results and caveats: Donors, mostly white British, included more females; clonal diversity was possibly underestimated. In the spike-specific TCR repertoire, nearly half reportedly target unmutated variant regions. No day 14 peak samples; only post-peak repertoires were characterized. At 160-218 and 743-854, vaccine-associated CD4 TCRs were dominant, and they spanned spike.

The TCR sequence derives from an adult who received the AZD1222 COVID-19 vaccine. The sample was peripheral blood, taken 28 days after the second AZD1222 dose. The chain has TRBV6-5 and TRBJ2-7, with D possibly TRBD2 on 6 matching bases. CDR3 protein: CASSRDFSTYEQYF. For the CDR3, the DNA is TGTGCCAGCAGTCGGGACTTCTCCACCTACGAGCAGTACTTC.